The source of this T cell receptor beta chain is a study of blood T cells in healthy people across ages. In this sample, this clonotype turned up a few times. CDR1 SGHTA and CDR2 FQGNSA come from the germline V gene. V shed 1 base and J 0 bases; nucleotides not matched to a gene: 6. The CDR3 runs 16 residues. A second about 6 to 12 cycle PCR used barcoded and J-beta primers. Through a template-switch adaptor with 12 random nucleotides, each cDNA molecule received a tag. TCRdb ran MiXCR on the 5' RACE reads and lists one entry per CDR3 protein. The table shows about 570,000 distinct CDR3 sequences, with approximately 27% occurring only once.

The receptor was isolated from a woman between 65 and 79 years old in good health. V gene TRBV7-2 combines with J gene TRBJ2-7; 7 bases line up with TRBD2. The sample consisted of blood. The CDR3 loop reads CASSLGGGTSSYEQYF. The CDR3 region has the DNA TGTGCCAGCAGCTTAGGCGGGGGAACCAGCTCCTACGAGCAGTACTTC.